These 5 T cell receptor beta chains were all obtained from the same sample, sequenced in a study of T cells after yellow fever vaccination. TCRdb reprocessed the 5' RACE reads via MiXCR and lists one record per CDR3 protein. The data contain 200,000 to 300,000 distinct CDR3 sequences, 6.7% of them singletons. This sample comprised CD4+ T cells sorted from PBMCs, obtained on the day of the yellow fever booster vaccination. These receptors were obtained from a man aged 30-40 years who received the YFV17D yellow fever vaccine.

In nucleotides, the CDR3 is TGTGCCAGCAGAGTGGGAGGGGGTGAAGAGACCCAGTACTTC. It specifies CASRVGGGEETQYF. This chain uses TRBV5-4 with TRBJ2-5, with a tentative D call TRBD2 (7 bases). Germline CDR1 is SGHNT and CDR2 is YYREEE (reference sequence). V was clipped by 5 bases and J by 3 bases, with 14 bases between them. The CDR3 extends over 14 amino acids.

This clonotype was detected a few times. The chain couples TRBV19 to TRBJ2-2; no clear D gene. V gave up 2 bases and J gave up 0 bases, with 13 bases separating them. Germline CDR1 reads LNHDA; CDR2 reads SQIVND (reference sequence). The CDR3 length is 17 residues. The CDR3 is CASSITPPGPNTGELFF. In DNA form, the CDR3 reads TGTGCCAGTAGTATAACGCCCCCAGGACCGAACACCGGGGAGCTGTTTTTT. Full variable domain (outside the CDR3, taken from reference TRBV19 and TRBJ2-2): DGGITQSPKYLFRKEGQNVTLSCEQNLNHDAMYWYRQDPGQGLRLIYYSQIVNDFQKGDIAEGYSVSREKKESFPLTVTSAQKNPTAFYLCASSITPPGPNTGELFFGEGSRLTVL.

This clonotype was counted many times. The V call is TRBV5-1, the J call TRBJ2-2, with 7 bases fitting TRBD1. Germline values: CDR1 SGHRS, CDR2 YFSETQ. CDR3 length equals 14 residues. Trimming at V came to 7 bases and at J to 0 bases, leaving 3 bases not matched to a gene. The CDR3 bases are TGCGCCAGCGAGGGACAGCCGAACACCGGGGAGCTGTTTTTT. Translated, it gives CASEGQPNTGELFF.

This clonotype has a handful of counts. The chain has TRBV29-1 and TRBJ2-5; D remains ambiguous. Trimming left V 6 bases short and J 2 bases short, with 16 bases between. This CDR3 is 14 amino acids long. The germline V gene has CDR1 SQVTM and CDR2 ANQGSEA. The CDR3 DNA reads TGCAGCGTCGCCCCCGTGGCAGTGCAAGAGACCCAGTACTTC. This codes for CSVAPVAVQETQYF. The variable domain in full, with the rest retrieved from reference TRBV29-1 and TRBJ2-5, is SAVISQKPSRDICQRGTSLTIQCQVDSQVTMMFWYRQQPGQSLTLIATANQGSEATYESGFVIDKFPISRPNLTFSTLTVSNMSPEDSSIYLCSVAPVAVQETQYFGPGTRLLVL.

Note on this clonotype: A read error may be the cause here, since a much bigger clone is one base away. The rearrangement uses TRBV5-6 and TRBJ2-1; 7 bases line up with TRBD2. With V trimmed by 5 bases and J by 9 bases, 2 bases remained unmatched. CDR3 length: 11 residues. Germline V lookup: CDR1 SGHDT, CDR2 YYEEEE. The CDR3: CASRREVEQFF. DNA of the CDR3: TGTGCCAGCAGACGGGAGGTTGAGCAGTTCTTC.